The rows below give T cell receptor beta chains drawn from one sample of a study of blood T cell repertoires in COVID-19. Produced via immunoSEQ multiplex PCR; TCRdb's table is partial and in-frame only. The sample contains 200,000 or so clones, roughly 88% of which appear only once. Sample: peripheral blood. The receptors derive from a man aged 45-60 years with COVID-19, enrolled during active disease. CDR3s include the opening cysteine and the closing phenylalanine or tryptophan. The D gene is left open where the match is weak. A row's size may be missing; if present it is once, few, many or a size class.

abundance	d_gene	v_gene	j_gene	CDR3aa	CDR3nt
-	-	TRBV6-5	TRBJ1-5	CASSYSGRGNQPQHF	TGTGCCAGCAGTTACTCCGGCAGGGGCAATCAGCCCCAGCATTTT
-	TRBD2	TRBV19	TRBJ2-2	CASSRGLAGATNTGELFF	TGTGCCAGTAGTCGGGGACTAGCGGGCGCAACGAACACCGGGGAGCTGTTTTTT
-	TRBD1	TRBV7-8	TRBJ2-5	CASSSGTGRETQYF	TGTGCCAGCAGCTCCGGGACAGGGAGAGAGACCCAGTACTTC
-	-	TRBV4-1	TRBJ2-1	CASSQEDWGFYNEQFF	TGCGCCAGCAGCCAAGAGGACTGGGGATTCTACAATGAGCAGTTCTTC
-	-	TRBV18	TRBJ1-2	CASSPGEGYTF	TGTGCCAGCTCACCAGGGGAGGGCTACACCTTC
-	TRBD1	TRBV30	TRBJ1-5	CAWSADRGSQPQHF	TGTGCCTGGAGCGCTGACAGGGGCAGCCAGCCCCAGCATTTT
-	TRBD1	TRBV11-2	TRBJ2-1	CASSLLGTGWQNYNEQFF	TGTGCCAGCAGCTTACTCGGGACAGGGTGGCAGAACTACAATGAGCAGTTCTTC
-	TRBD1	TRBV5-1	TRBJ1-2	CASSPIQGGGYTF	TGCGCCAGCAGCCCCATACAGGGGGGAGGCTACACCTTC
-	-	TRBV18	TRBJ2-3	CASSPEGVATDTQYF	TGTGCCAGCTCACCAGAGGGGGTGGCGACAGATACGCAGTATTTT
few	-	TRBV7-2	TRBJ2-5	CASSPTDSRSETQYF	TGTGCCAGCAGCCCGACGGACTCGCGGTCGGAGACTCAGTACTTC
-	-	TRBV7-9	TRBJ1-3	CASSSPGTYSGNTIYF	TGTGCCAGCAGCTCCCCCGGGACTTACTCTGGAAACACCATATATTTT
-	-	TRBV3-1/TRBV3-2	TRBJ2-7	CASSLAPGSSYEQYF	TGTGCCAGCAGCCTAGCTCCAGGGTCTAGTTACGAGCAGTACTTC
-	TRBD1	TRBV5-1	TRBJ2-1	CASSPGQGYNEQFF	TGCGCCAGCAGCCCGGGACAGGGTTACAATGAGCAGTTCTTC
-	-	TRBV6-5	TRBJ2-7	CASSYSRTTYEQYF	TGTGCCAGCAGTTACTCGAGGACTACCTACGAGCAGTACTTC
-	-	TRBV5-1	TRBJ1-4	CASRTTATNEKLFF	TGCGCCAGCAGGACGACAGCAACTAATGAAAAACTGTTTTTT
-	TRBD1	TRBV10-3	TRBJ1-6	CAISESDEGARSPLHF	TGTGCCATCAGTGAGTCGGACGAGGGGGCGCGAAGTCCCCTCCACTTT
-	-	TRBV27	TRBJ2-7	CASSSAGHREQYF	TGTGCCAGCAGTTCGGCGGGCCATCGCGAGCAGTACTTC
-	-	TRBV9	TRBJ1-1	CASSVGVGPGTEAFF	TGTGCCAGCAGCGTAGGTGTCGGACCGGGGACTGAAGCTTTCTTT
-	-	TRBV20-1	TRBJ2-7	CSAGTVDEQYF	TGCAGTGCTGGGACTGTAGACGAGCAGTACTTC
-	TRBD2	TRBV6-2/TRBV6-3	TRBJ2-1	CASSSDLAGRGEQFF	TGTGCCAGCAGTTCCGATCTAGCGGGGAGGGGTGAGCAGTTCTTC
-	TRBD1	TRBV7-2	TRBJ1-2	CASNPSGGANYGYTF	TGTGCCAGCAACCCGTCAGGGGGCGCGAACTATGGCTACACCTTC
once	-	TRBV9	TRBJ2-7	CASSVEGVEQYF	TGTGCCAGCAGCGTAGAGGGGGTCGAGCAGTACTTC
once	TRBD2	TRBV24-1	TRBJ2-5	CATSPRGLATETQYF	TGTGCCACCAGCCCCAGGGGACTAGCGACCGAGACCCAGTACTTC
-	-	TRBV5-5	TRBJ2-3	CASSSLGEVGETQYF	TGTGCCAGCAGCTCTCTAGGAGAGGTCGGGGAGACGCAGTATTTT
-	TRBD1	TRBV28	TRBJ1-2	CASDASPGQSNYGYTF	TGTGCCAGCGATGCTTCCCCGGGACAGAGTAACTATGGCTACACCTTC
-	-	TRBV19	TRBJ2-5	CASSIGRETQYF	TGTGCCAGTAGTATTGGCCGAGAGACCCAGTACTTC
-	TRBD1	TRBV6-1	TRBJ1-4	CASSETGGREKLFF	TGTGCCAGCAGTGAGACAGGGGGAAGGGAAAAACTGTTTTTT
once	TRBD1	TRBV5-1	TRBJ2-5	CASSWDRDETQYF	TGCGCCAGCAGCTGGGACAGGGATGAGACCCAGTACTTC
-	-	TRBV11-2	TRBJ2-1	CASSLASYNEQFF	TGTGCCAGCAGCTTGGCTAGCTACAATGAGCAGTTCTTC
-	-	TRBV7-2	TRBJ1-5	CASSSQGFNQPQHF	TGTGCCAGCAGCTCGCAGGGGTTCAATCAGCCCCAGCATTTT
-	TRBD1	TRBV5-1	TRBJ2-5	CASSLAGTAKETQYF	TGCGCCAGCAGCTTGGCGGGGACAGCAAAAGAGACCCAGTACTTC